These T cell receptor beta chains were read from a single sample in a study of cytomegalovirus exposure and HLA in healthy donors. The assay was immunoSEQ multiplex PCR, and TCRdb's table has in-frame clones only and misses some. The sample consists of 120,000 or so clones, about 96% of them appearing once. Sequenced material: PBMCs. The receptors derive from a man between 18 and 29 years old in good health and CMV-seronegative. The CDR3 runs from the conserved cysteine through the conserved F or W. The D gene is left open where the match is weak. Where a row states a size, it is once, few, many or the class of an expanded clone; other rows omit it.

d_call	v_call	clone_size	j_call	cdr3_nt	cdr3_aa
TRBD1	TRBV29-1	.	TRBJ2-5	TGCAGCGTTCGTGCAGGGGGCCAAGAGACCCAGTACTTC	CSVRAGGQETQYF
TRBD2	TRBV27	.	TRBJ2-4	TGTGCCAGCAGTTTATCGGGCGGACTAGCGGGAGAGCTCAAAAACATTCAGTACTTC	CASSLSGGLAGELKNIQYF
.	TRBV5-1	.	TRBJ2-7	TGCGCCAGCAGCTTGTACCCAGGAGGCGAGCAGTACTTC	CASSLYPGGEQYF
.	TRBV11-2	.	TRBJ1-1	TGTGCCAGCAGCTTAGGCCTACAGCCGAACACTGAAGCTTTCTTT	CASSLGLQPNTEAFF
.	TRBV19	once	TRBJ2-3	TGTGCCAGTAGTTTTCAACACGGCCCGATCTCACAGGATACGCAGTATTTT	CASSFQHGPISQDTQYF
.	TRBV6-1	.	TRBJ1-5	TGTGCCAGCAGTGAATTTTCCGGGCAGCCCCAGCATTTT	CASSEFSGQPQHF
.	TRBV12-5	.	TRBJ1-1	TGTGCTAGTGGTTCTGTGAACACTGAAGCTTTCTTT	CASGSVNTEAFF
.	TRBV5-8	.	TRBJ1-2	TGTGCCAGCAGCTTTTCAGGGCTTGTAGGCTACACCTTC	CASSFSGLVGYTF
TRBD1	TRBV6-6	.	TRBJ2-7	TGTGCCAGCAGTTACGGACAGGACTTCTACGAGCAGTACTTC	CASSYGQDFYEQYF
.	TRBV7-2	.	TRBJ2-7	TGTGCCAGCAGCTTAGCGCTCTCGGCCTACGAGCAGTACTTC	CASSLALSAYEQYF
TRBD1	TRBV4-2	.	TRBJ1-2	TGTGCCAGCAGCCAACCCGGACAGGCTAATGGCTACACCTTC	CASSQPGQANGYTF
.	TRBV29-1	.	TRBJ1-1	TGCAGCGCCCCGGGAGGGGAGAACACTGAAGCTTTCTTT	CSAPGGENTEAFF
TRBD1	TRBV19	.	TRBJ1-5	TGTGCCAGTAGTATAAGCGGGACAGGGAACAATCAGCCCCAGCATTTT	CASSISGTGNNQPQHF
.	TRBV28	.	TRBJ1-1	TGTGCCAGCAGTATTAACAGGGAGGCTTTCTTT	CASSINREAFF
TRBD2	TRBV19	.	TRBJ2-7	TGTGCCAGTACGAGGGGAGGGGCTACCTACGAGCAGTACTTC	CASTRGGATYEQYF
.	TRBV6-6	.	TRBJ1-2	TGTGCCAGCAGCGTTGCGACACACTATGGCTACACCTTC	CASSVATHYGYTF
.	TRBV29-1	.	TRBJ1-1	TGCAGCGTTGTGAGTGGCACTGAAGCTTTCTTT	CSVVSGTEAFF